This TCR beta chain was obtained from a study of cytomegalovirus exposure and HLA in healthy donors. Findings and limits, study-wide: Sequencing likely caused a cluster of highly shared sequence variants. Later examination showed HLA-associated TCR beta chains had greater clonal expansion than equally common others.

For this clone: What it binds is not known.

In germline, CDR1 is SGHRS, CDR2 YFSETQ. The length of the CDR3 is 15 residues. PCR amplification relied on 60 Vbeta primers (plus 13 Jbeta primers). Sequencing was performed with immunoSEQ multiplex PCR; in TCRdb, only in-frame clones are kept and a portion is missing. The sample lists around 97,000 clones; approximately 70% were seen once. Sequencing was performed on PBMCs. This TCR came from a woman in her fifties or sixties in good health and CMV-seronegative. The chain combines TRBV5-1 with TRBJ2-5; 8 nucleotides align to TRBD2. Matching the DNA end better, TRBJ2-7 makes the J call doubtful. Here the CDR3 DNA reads TGCGCCAGCAGCTTGACCATAGCGGGGAGCTACGAGCAGTACTTC. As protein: CASSLTIAGSYEQYF.